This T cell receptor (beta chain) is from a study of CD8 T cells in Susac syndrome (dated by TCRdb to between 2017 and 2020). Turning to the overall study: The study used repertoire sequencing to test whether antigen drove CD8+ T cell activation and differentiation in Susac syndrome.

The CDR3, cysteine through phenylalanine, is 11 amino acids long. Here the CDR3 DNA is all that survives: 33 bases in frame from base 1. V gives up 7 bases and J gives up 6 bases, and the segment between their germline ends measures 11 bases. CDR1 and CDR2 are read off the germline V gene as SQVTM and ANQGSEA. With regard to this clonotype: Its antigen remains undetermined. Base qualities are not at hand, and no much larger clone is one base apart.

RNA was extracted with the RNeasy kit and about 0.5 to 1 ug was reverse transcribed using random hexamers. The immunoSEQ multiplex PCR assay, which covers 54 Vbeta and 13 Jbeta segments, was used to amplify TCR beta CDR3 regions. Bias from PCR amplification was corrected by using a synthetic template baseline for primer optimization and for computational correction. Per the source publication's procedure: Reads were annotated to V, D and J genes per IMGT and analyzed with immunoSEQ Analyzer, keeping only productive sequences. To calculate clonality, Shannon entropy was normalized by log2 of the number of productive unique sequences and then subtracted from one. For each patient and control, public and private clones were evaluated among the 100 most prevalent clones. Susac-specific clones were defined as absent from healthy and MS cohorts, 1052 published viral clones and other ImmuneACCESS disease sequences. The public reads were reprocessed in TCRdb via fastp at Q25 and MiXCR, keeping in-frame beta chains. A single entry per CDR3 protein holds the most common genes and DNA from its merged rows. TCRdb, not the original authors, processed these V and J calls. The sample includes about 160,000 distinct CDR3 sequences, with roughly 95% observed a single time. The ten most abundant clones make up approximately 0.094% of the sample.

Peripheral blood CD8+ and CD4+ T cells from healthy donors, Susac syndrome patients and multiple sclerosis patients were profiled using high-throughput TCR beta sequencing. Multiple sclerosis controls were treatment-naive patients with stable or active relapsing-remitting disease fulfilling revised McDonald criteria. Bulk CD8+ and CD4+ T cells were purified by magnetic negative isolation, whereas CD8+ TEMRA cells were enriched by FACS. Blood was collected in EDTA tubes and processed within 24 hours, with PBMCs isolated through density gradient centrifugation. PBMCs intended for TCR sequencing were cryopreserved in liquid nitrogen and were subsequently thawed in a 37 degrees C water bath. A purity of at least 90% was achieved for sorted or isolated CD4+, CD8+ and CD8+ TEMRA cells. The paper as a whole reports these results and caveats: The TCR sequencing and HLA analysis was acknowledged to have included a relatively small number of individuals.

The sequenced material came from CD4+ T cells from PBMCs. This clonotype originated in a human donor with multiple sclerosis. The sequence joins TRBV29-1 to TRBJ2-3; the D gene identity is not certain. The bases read TGCAGCGACCGTTCCTCGGATACGCAGTATTTT. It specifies CSDRSSDTQYF.